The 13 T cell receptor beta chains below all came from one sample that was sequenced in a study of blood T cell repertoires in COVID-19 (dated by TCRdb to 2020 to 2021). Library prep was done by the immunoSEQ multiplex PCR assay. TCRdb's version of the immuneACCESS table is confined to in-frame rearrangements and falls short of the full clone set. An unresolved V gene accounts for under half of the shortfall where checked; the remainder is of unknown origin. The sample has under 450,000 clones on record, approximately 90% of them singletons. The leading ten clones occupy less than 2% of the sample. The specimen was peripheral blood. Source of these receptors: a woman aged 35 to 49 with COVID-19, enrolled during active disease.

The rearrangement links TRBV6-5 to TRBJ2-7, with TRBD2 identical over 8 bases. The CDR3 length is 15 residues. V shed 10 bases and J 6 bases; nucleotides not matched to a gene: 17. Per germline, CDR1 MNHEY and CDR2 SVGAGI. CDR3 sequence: CATRGGSGTPLEQYF. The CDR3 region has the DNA TGTGCCACACGCGGGGGGTCCGGGACCCCCCTCGAGCAGTACTTC.

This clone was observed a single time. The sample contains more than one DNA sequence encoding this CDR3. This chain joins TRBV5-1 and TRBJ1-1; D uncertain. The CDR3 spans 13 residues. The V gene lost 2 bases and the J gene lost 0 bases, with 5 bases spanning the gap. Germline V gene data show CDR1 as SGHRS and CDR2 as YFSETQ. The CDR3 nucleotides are TGCGCCAGCAGCTTAGAGGTGAACACTGAAGCTTTCTTT. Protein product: CASSLEVNTEAFF.

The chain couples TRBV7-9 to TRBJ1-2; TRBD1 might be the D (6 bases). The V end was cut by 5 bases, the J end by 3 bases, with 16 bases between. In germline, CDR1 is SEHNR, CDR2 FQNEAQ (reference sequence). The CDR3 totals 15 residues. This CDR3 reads CASSQRKDSDYGYTF. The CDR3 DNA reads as TGTGCCAGCAGCCAACGGAAGGACAGCGACTATGGCTACACCTTC.

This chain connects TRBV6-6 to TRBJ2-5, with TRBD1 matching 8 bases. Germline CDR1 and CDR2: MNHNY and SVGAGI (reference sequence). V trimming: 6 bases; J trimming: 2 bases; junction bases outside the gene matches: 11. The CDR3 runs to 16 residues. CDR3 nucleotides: TGTGCCAGCAGCCGGACGACAGGGGCGTCACAAGAGACCCAGTACTTC. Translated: CASSRTTGASQETQYF.

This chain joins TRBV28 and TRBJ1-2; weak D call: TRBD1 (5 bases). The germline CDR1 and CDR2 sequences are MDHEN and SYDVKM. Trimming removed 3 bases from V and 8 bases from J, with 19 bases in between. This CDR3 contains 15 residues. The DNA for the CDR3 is TGTGCCAGCAGTTTCCTCCTCACCGACAGTTCAGGCTACACCTTC. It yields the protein CASSFLLTDSSGYTF.

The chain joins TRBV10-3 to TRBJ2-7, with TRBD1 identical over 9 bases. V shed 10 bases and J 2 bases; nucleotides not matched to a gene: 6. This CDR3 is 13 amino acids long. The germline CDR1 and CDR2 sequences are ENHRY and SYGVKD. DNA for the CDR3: TGTGCCAGCGGGGGACAGGGCGCCTACGAGCAGTACTTC. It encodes CASGGQGAYEQYF.

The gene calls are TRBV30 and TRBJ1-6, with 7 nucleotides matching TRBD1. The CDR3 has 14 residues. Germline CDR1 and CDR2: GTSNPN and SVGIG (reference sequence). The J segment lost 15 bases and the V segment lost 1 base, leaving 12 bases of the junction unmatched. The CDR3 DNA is TGTGCCTGGAGTGACGGCAGGGGGAATCAACACCTCCACTTT. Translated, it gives CAWSDGRGNQHLHF.

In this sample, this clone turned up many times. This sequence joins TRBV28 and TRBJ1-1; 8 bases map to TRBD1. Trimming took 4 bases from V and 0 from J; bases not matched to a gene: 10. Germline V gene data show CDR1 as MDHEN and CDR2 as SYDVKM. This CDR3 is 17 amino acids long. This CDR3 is CASSYSYRGDLNTEAFF. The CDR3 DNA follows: TGTGCCAGCAGTTATTCTTACAGGGGGGATCTGAACACTGAAGCTTTCTTT.

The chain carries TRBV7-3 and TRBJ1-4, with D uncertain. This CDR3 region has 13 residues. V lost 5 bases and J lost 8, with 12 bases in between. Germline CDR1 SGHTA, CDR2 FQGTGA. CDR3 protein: CASSRGRGEKLFF. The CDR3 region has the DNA TGTGCCAGCAGCCGAGGAAGAGGAGAAAAACTGTTTTTT.

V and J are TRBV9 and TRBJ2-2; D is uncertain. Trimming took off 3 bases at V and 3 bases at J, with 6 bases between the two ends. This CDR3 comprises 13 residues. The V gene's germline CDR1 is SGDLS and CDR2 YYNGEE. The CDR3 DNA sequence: TGTGCCAGCAGCGCCGACTACACCGGGGAGCTGTTTTTT. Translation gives CASSADYTGELFF. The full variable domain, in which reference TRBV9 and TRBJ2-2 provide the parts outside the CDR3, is DSGVTQTPKHLITATGQRVTLRCSPRSGDLSVYWYQQSLDQGLQFLIQYYNGEERAKGNILERFSAQQFPDLHSELNLSSLELGDSALYFCASSADYTGELFFGEGSRLTVL.

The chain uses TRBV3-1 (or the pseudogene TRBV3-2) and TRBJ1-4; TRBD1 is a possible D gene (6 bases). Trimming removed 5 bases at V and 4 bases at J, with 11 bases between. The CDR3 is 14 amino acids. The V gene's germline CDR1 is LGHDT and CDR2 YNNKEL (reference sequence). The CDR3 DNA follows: TGTGCCAGCAGCTACCGGACAGTTAATGAAAAACTGTTTTTT. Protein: CASSYRTVNEKLFF.

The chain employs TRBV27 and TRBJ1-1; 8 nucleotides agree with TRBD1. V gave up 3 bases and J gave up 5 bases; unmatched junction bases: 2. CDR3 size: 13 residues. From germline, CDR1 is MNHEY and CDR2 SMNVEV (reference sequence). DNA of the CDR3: TGTGCCAGCAGTTTTACAGGGGGAACTGAAGCTTTCTTT. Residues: CASSFTGGTEAFF.

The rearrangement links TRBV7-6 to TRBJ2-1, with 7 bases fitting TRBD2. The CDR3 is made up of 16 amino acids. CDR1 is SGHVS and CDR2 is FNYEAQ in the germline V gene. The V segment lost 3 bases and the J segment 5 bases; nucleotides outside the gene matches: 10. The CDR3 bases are TGTGCCAGCAGCTTGGTGGCGGGAGTCCTTAACAATGAGCAGTTCTTC. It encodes CASSLVAGVLNNEQFF.